This T cell receptor (beta chain) was observed in a study of T-cell memory formation after mild COVID-19. Findings and caveats of the study: Mainly in CM and EM were contracting CD4+ clones; CD8+ were in EMRA.

TCRdb used MiXCR to reprocess the 5' RACE reads, holding one entry per CDR3 protein. The sample carries around 510,000 distinct CDR3 sequences, about 20% recorded once. This clonotype turned up a few times. What it binds is not known. Trimming cost V 2 bases and J 9 bases, with 11 bases left between them. The germline V gene has CDR1 KGHSH and CDR2 LQKENI. The CDR3 covers 13 residues. Specimen: PBMCs or a T cell subset sorted from them (not recorded which). This sequence joins TRBV18 and TRBJ2-1; the D gene is possibly TRBD2 (5 bases). The origin of this receptor is an adult woman who had mild COVID-19 (a few samples of this study predate the infection). Cell type and time point are not known. In nucleotides, the CDR3 is TGTGCCAGCTCACCAAACTTAGAGGGTGAGCAGTTCTTC. As protein: CASSPNLEGEQFF.